This T cell receptor (beta chain) was sequenced in a study of blood T cells in healthy people across ages. Through a sample-barcoded 5' primer and a J-beta primer mix, a second PCR was run for about 6 to 11 cycles. Individual samples furnished no less than 3 million CDR3-containing paired-end reads apiece. TCRdb recomputed calls from the 5' RACE reads with MiXCR, one row per CDR3 protein. The sample includes 1.5 million to 2 million distinct CDR3 sequences, 34% of them seen just once. This sequence was found in a woman under 40 in good health. The sequencing input was blood.

Written as DNA, the CDR3 is TGCAGTGCTAGTATCAGCTCGGGGCAGTACTTC. Its translation is CSASISSGQYF. The V gene is TRBV20-1, the J gene TRBJ2-5; a weak D match, TRBD2 (5 bases). V was shortened by 3 bases and J by 11 bases, with 13 bases between the two germline ends. Germline CDR1 and CDR2: DFQATT and SNEGSKA (reference sequence). The CDR3 covers 11 residues.